These T cell receptor beta chains were read from a single sample in a study of CD8+ T cells in alopecia areata. Sequencing was performed with immunoSEQ multiplex PCR; in TCRdb, only in-frame clones are kept and a portion is missing. Of approximately 150,000 clones in the sample, roughly half were seen once. This specimen was CD4+ T cells sorted from blood, taken at week 0. These receptors all come from a human donor with alopecia areata. Each CDR3 is given with its conserved first and last residue. A D gene is named only where the DNA matches it firmly. Size values are once, few and many counts, or a class for expanded clones, and some rows have none.

D gene	clone size	V gene	J gene	CDR3 DNA	CDR3 protein
-	-	TRBV10-3	TRBJ1-3	TGTGCCATCAGTCCAACTGGTAAAGCTGGAAACACCATATATTTT	CAISPTGKAGNTIYF
TRBD2	-	TRBV7-9	TRBJ2-4	TGTGCCAGCAGCTCCTCTCGGGAGGGTAGGGACATTCAGTACTTC	CASSSSREGRDIQYF
-	few	TRBV29-1	TRBJ2-7	TGCAGCGTTGAGGAGACGGGACGCTCCGCCGGCGAGCAGTACTTC	CSVEETGRSAGEQYF
TRBD1	many	TRBV7-3	TRBJ2-1	TGTGCCAGCAGCTTAGACAGGGCAACCAATGAGCAGTTCTTC	CASSLDRATNEQFF
-	few	TRBV2	TRBJ1-1	TGTGCCAGCAGTGTTGGCGGCCCAAGTGAAGCTTTCTTT	CASSVGGPSEAFF
-	-	TRBV2	TRBJ2-7	TGTGCCAGCAGTGTATCGGCCTACGAGCAGTACTTC	CASSVSAYEQYF
-	-	TRBV29-1	TRBJ1-1	TGCAGCGTTGAAGATCGACAGAAAGCTTTCTTT	CSVEDRQKAFF
-	few	TRBV27	TRBJ2-3	TGTGCCAGCAGTGTATTAGCCGCGGATACGCAGTATTTT	CASSVLAADTQYF
-	-	TRBV7-3	TRBJ2-1	TGTGCCAGCAGCTTAACTTGGGGTGAGCAGTTCTTC	CASSLTWGEQFF
-	-	TRBV9	TRBJ1-2	TGTGCCAGCAGCCCTACGCCGTCAGCACGCTATGGCTACACCTTC	CASSPTPSARYGYTF
-	-	TRBV7-8	TRBJ2-4	TGTGCCAGCAGCCCCGGGTGGGGAGCCAAAAACATTCAGTACTTC	CASSPGWGAKNIQYF
TRBD1	-	TRBV7-9	TRBJ1-1	TGTGCCAGCACCCTCGGACAGGAAAGATCTGAAGCTTTCTTT	CASTLGQERSEAFF
-	-	TRBV7-2	TRBJ2-4	TGTGCCAGCAGCCCTAGACAGGGAGGAGAAAACATTCAGTACTTC	CASSPRQGGENIQYF
-	-	TRBV30	TRBJ2-5	TGTGCCTGGACCCCGGGACGTACGTGGGGGACCCAGTACTTC	CAWTPGRTWGTQYF
-	few	TRBV29-1	TRBJ2-5	TGCAGCGCCTCCGGTAGTCTGGCTCAAGGGACCCAGTACTTC	CSASGSLAQGTQYF
-	-	TRBV5-1	TRBJ1-2	TGCGCCAGCAGCTCTGAGGGGCAGGGCTACACCTTC	CASSSEGQGYTF
-	-	TRBV7-2	TRBJ1-5	TGTGCCAGCAGCTTATCTAGGCGGCCAGATCAGCCCCAGCATTTT	CASSLSRRPDQPQHF
TRBD1	-	TRBV5-1	TRBJ2-3	TGCGCCAGCAGCTTCAACAGGGGGACAGATACGCAGTATTTT	CASSFNRGTDTQYF
-	-	TRBV11-2	TRBJ2-6	TGTGCCAGCAGCTTGGGACAAAGCTCTGGGGCCAACGTCCTGACTTTC	CASSLGQSSGANVLTF
-	-	TRBV18	TRBJ2-5	TGTGCCAGCTCACCAGGGGGAGAGACCCAGTACTTC	CASSPGGETQYF
TRBD2	few	TRBV7-2	TRBJ2-1	TGTGCCAGCAGCTTAGGGGCAGCGGGAGGGGGTGAGCAGTTCTTC	CASSLGAAGGGEQFF
-	-	TRBV5-1	TRBJ2-3	TGCGCCAGCAGCTCGCCAACAGATACGCAGTATTTT	CASSSPTDTQYF
-	-	TRBV6-5	TRBJ2-7	TGTGCCAGCACTGCAGCCGGGTCCTACGAGCAGTACTTC	CASTAAGSYEQYF
TRBD2	-	TRBV29-1	TRBJ2-7	TGCAGCGTAGGACGTGGGGAGGGCTACGAGCAGTACTTC	CSVGRGEGYEQYF
-	-	TRBV5-6	TRBJ2-3	TGTGCCAGCAGCCGCATCGAATCGAGCACAGACACAGATACGCAGTATTTT	CASSRIESSTDTDTQYF
TRBD1	-	TRBV7-2	TRBJ2-7	TGTGCCAGCAGCCTATGGGACAGCTCCTACGAGCAGTACTTC	CASSLWDSSYEQYF
-	-	TRBV7-9	TRBJ1-2	TGTGCCAGCAGCTTAGCGGTCGGGTCCTATGGCTACACCTTC	CASSLAVGSYGYTF
-	few	TRBV7-2	TRBJ2-5	TGTGCCAGCAGCTCATATTCGGGGAGAGAGACCCAGTACTTC	CASSSYSGRETQYF
-	once	TRBV28	TRBJ1-2	TGTGCCAGCAGTTCTCAGGATTCCTATGGCTACACCTTC	CASSSQDSYGYTF
-	-	TRBV7-9	TRBJ2-1	TGTGCCAGCAGCCCCCAGGCCCTGGGACGTTCGGCGGAGCAGTTCTTC	CASSPQALGRSAEQFF
-	few	TRBV7-9	TRBJ1-2	TGTGCCAGCAGCTTATCCGAAGGACCTGAATATGGCTACACCTTC	CASSLSEGPEYGYTF
TRBD1	-	TRBV29-1	TRBJ2-5	TGCAGCGAGGGACAGCTTGGGACCCAGTACTTC	CSEGQLGTQYF
-	-	TRBV7-8	TRBJ2-7	TGTGCCAGCAGCTTTTACCGGGATAGGGGCTACGAGCAGTACTTC	CASSFYRDRGYEQYF
TRBD1	few	TRBV10-3	TRBJ2-7	TGTGCCATCAGAAGACAGGGCAGCGGCGGCGAGCAGTACTTC	CAIRRQGSGGEQYF
-	-	TRBV5-1	TRBJ1-3	TGCGCCAGCAGCTTGTCCAGCGGTGGAAACACCATATATTTT	CASSLSSGGNTIYF
-	-	TRBV7-2	TRBJ1-2	TGTGCCAGCAGGTCTCTCGGGGGTTCTAACTATGGCTACACCTTC	CASRSLGGSNYGYTF
TRBD2	-	TRBV7-9	TRBJ2-1	TGTGCCAGCAGTTCTGGGACTAGCGGGACAGAGCAGTTCTTC	CASSSGTSGTEQFF